This TCR beta chain emerged from a study of T cell changes during pregnancy in multiple sclerosis. Repertoires were generated with immunoSEQ multiplex PCR, while TCRdb's copy carries only in-frame clones and drops some. Of 75,000 to 95,000 clones listed, approximately 92% are singletons. The germline V gene encodes CDR1 LGHNA and CDR2 YNFKEQ. V was pared by 0 bases and J by 7 bases, with 8 bases of the junction left unmatched. The CDR3 runs to 16 residues. A note on this clone: Other DNA sequences from this sample encode an identical CDR3 as well.

The V call is TRBV4-2, the J call TRBJ2-1, with 8 bases lining up with TRBD2. Sample: peripheral blood, taken after pregnancy. The TCR originated in a female donor with multiple sclerosis, enrolled in a pregnancy study. The CDR3 sequence: CASSQDPSGGRNEQFF. The DNA for the CDR3 is TGTGCCAGCAGCCAAGATCCATCGGGGGGGCGGAATGAGCAGTTCTTC.